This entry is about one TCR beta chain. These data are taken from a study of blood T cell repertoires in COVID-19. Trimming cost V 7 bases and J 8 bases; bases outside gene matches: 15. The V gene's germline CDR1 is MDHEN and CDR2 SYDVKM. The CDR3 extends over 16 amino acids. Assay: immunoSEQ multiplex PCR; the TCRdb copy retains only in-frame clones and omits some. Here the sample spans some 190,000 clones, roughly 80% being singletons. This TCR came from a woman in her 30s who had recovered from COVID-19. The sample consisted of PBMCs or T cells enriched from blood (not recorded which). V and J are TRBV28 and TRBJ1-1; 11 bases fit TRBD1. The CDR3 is CASISLDRGLLPEAFF. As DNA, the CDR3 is TGTGCCAGCATATCCCTGGACAGGGGGCTTCTTCCCGAAGCTTTCTTT.